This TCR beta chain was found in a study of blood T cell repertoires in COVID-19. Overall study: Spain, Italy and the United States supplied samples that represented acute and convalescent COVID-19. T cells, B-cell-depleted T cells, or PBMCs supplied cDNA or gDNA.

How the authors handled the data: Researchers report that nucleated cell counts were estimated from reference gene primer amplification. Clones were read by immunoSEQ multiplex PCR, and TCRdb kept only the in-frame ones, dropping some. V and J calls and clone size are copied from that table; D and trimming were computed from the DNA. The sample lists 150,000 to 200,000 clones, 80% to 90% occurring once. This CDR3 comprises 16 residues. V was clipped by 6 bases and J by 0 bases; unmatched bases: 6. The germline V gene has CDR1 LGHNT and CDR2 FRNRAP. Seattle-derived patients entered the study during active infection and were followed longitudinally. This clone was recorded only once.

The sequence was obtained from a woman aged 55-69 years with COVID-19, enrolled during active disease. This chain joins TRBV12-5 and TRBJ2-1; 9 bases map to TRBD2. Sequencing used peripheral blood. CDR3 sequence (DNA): TGTGCTAGTGGCTCCCGTAGCGGGAGCTCCTACAATGAGCAGTTCTTC. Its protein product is CASGSRSGSSYNEQFF.